Listed below are T cell receptor beta chains from one sample, sequenced in a study of T cells after yellow fever vaccination. Each CDR3 protein is one row after TCRdb ran MiXCR on the 5' RACE reads. The data show 150,000 to 200,000 distinct CDR3 sequences, around 10% seen once. Here the sequenced sample was CD8+ T cells sorted from PBMCs, taken 15 days after the yellow fever booster vaccination. All receptors derive from a man between 18 and 35 years old who received the YFV17D yellow fever vaccine. Both conserved end residues are part of each CDR3. The D gene is left open where the match is weak. Clone size is shown for a subset of rows, as once, few, many or a class of expanded clone.

d_gene,abundance,v_gene,j_gene,CDR3aa,CDR3nt
TRBD2,NA,TRBV19,TRBJ2-2,CASSIAWWQGTSTGELFF,TGTGCCAGTAGTATCGCGTGGTGGCAGGGGACTAGCACCGGGGAGCTGTTTTTT
TRBD1,few,TRBV5-5,TRBJ1-5,CASSVGQETNRMGTPQHF,TGTGCCAGCAGCGTCGGACAGGAGACAAACCGAATGGGAACGCCCCAGCATTTT
NA,NA,TRBV15,TRBJ1-6,CATSRGTGYNNSPLHF,TGTGCCACCAGCAGGGGTACGGGATACAATAATTCACCCCTCCACTTT
NA,NA,TRBV20-1,TRBJ2-1,CSVAGPRGEQFF,TGCAGTGTTGCGGGCCCCCGGGGTGAGCAGTTCTTC
TRBD1,NA,TRBV18,TRBJ2-3,CASSPKGQGNTDTQYF,TGTGCCAGCTCACCAAAAGGACAGGGTAACACAGATACGCAGTATTTT
NA,few,TRBV6-6,TRBJ1-6,CASTLLGESLHF,TGTGCCAGCACCCTACTGGGGGAGTCCCTCCACTTT
NA,few,TRBV6-1,TRBJ2-7,CASSGESRARSYEQYF,TGTGCCAGCAGTGGGGAATCTAGAGCCCGTTCCTACGAGCAGTACTTC
TRBD2,NA,TRBV4-2,TRBJ2-2,CASSQGPSGGATGELFF,TGTGCCAGCAGCCAAGGCCCTAGCGGGGGGGCCACCGGGGAGCTGTTTTTT
NA,NA,TRBV5-4,TRBJ1-5,CASSYTLGASSNQPQHF,TGTGCCAGCAGCTACACGCTAGGGGCCTCCTCGAACCAGCCCCAGCATTTT
TRBD1,many,TRBV29-1,TRBJ2-7,CSVMGQGGEQYF,TGCAGCGTAATGGGACAGGGAGGCGAGCAGTACTTC
NA,NA,TRBV5-8,TRBJ1-3,CASSLPSGDSGNTIYF,TGTGCCAGCAGCTTACCGTCCGGAGACTCTGGAAACACCATATATTTT
NA,NA,TRBV5-1,TRBJ2-5,CASSREAGALQETQYF,TGCGCCAGCAGCCGGGAGGCAGGGGCCCTCCAAGAGACCCAGTACTTC
NA,NA,TRBV13,TRBJ2-5,CASSGTGTRETQYF,TGTGCCAGCAGCGGCACCGGGACAAGGGAGACCCAGTACTTC
TRBD1,NA,TRBV4-1,TRBJ1-2,CASSQWTGYGYTF,TGCGCCAGCAGCCAATGGACAGGCTATGGCTACACCTTC
NA,few,TRBV11-2,TRBJ1-2,CASSELADLYGYTF,TGTGCCAGCAGCGAGTTGGCGGACCTATATGGCTACACCTTC
TRBD2,few,TRBV27,TRBJ2-5,CASSFAGGVQETQYF,TGTGCCAGCAGTTTTGCGGGGGGGGTCCAAGAGACCCAGTACTTC
TRBD2,many,TRBV10-2,TRBJ2-1,CASSETSSGPGETDEQFF,TGCGCCAGCAGTGAGACCTCTAGCGGGCCAGGGGAAACGGATGAGCAGTTCTTC
NA,few,TRBV12-3/TRBV12-4,TRBJ2-3,CASSLVGLPTPTDTQYF,TGTGCCAGCAGTTTAGTCGGCCTACCGACCCCAACAGATACGCAGTATTTT
NA,few,TRBV12-3/TRBV12-4,TRBJ2-3,CASSGGFTDTQYF,TGTGCCAGCAGTGGAGGGTTCACAGATACGCAGTATTTT
NA,NA,TRBV3-1,TRBJ2-1,CASSQPSGPLSSYNEQFF,TGTGCCAGCAGCCAACCGAGCGGGCCTTTGAGCTCCTACAATGAGCAGTTCTTC
NA,many,TRBV4-2,TRBJ2-5,CASSPPLQETQYF,TGTGCCAGCAGCCCCCCCCTCCAAGAGACCCAGTACTTC
NA,NA,TRBV9,TRBJ1-2,CASSGTAWYGYTF,TGTGCCAGCAGCGGGACCGCCTGGTATGGCTACACCTTC
NA,many,TRBV5-1,TRBJ2-4,CASRGDSKNIQYF,TGCGCCAGCAGGGGGGATTCCAAAAACATTCAGTACTTC
NA,few,TRBV12-3/TRBV12-4,TRBJ2-3,CASRSRASHTQYF,TGTGCCAGCAGATCAAGAGCGTCCCATACGCAGTATTTT
NA,few,TRBV7-9,TRBJ1-1,CASSQLNTEAFF,TGTGCCAGCAGCCAATTGAACACTGAAGCTTTCTTT
TRBD2,NA,TRBV10-3,TRBJ2-7,CAISESGGKNEQYF,TGTGCCATCAGTGAGTCGGGGGGGAAGAACGAGCAGTACTTC
NA,NA,TRBV20-1,TRBJ2-6,CSASPRGFLSGANVLTF,TGCAGTGCTAGCCCCAGGGGATTCCTCTCTGGGGCCAACGTCCTGACTTTC
NA,few,TRBV13,TRBJ1-4,CAIPGGTTNEKLFF,TGTGCCATTCCCGGGGGGACAACTAATGAAAAACTGTTTTTT
NA,NA,TRBV6-2/TRBV6-3,TRBJ1-2,CASSRQDYGYTF,TGTGCCAGCAGTCGACAGGACTATGGCTACACCTTC
NA,NA,TRBV28,TRBJ2-2,CASRAPTNTGELFF,TGTGCCAGCAGGGCCCCCACGAACACCGGGGAGCTGTTTTTT
TRBD2,few,TRBV7-2,TRBJ2-3,CASSLPVAGGAPTTDTQYF,TGTGCCAGCAGTTTACCAGTCGCGGGGGGCGCTCCGACAACAGATACGCAGTATTTT
NA,few,TRBV5-1,TRBJ1-1,CASSLAIQGRETEAFF,TGCGCCAGCAGCTTGGCAATTCAGGGAAGGGAGACTGAAGCTTTCTTT
NA,many,TRBV12-3/TRBV12-4,TRBJ1-2,CASSLSNGYGYTF,TGTGCCAGCAGTTTAAGTAACGGATATGGCTACACCTTC
TRBD1,few,TRBV14,TRBJ2-1,CASSQVATGSNEQFF,TGTGCCAGCAGCCAAGTGGCGACAGGGAGCAATGAGCAGTTCTTC
NA,NA,TRBV6-2/TRBV6-3,TRBJ2-1,CASSYATGRSEQFF,TGTGCCAGCAGTTACGCCACCGGGAGATCTGAGCAGTTCTTC
TRBD2,NA,TRBV12-3/TRBV12-4,TRBJ2-5,CASSLSPRAGQAQYF,TGTGCCAGCAGCCTTTCGCCTAGAGCGGGGCAGGCCCAGTACTTC
TRBD2,few,TRBV19,TRBJ2-7,CASSIGLAGGLYEQYF,TGTGCCAGTAGTATCGGACTAGCGGGGGGCCTCTACGAGCAGTACTTC
TRBD2,NA,TRBV10-2,TRBJ2-6,CASALAISGANVLTF,TGCGCCAGTGCACTAGCGATCTCTGGGGCCAACGTCCTGACTTTC
TRBD2,many,TRBV5-1,TRBJ2-3,CASTYSYGTSGGLSTDTQYF,TGCGCCAGCACCTACTCTTACGGGACTAGCGGGGGCCTAAGCACAGATACGCAGTATTTT
TRBD2,few,TRBV5-1,TRBJ2-1,CASSSSGGDYNEQFF,TGCGCCAGCAGCTCTAGCGGGGGGGACTACAATGAGCAGTTCTTC
NA,many,TRBV7-8,TRBJ2-7,CASSALSYEQYF,TGTGCCAGCAGCGCCCTATCCTACGAGCAGTACTTC
NA,NA,TRBV7-2,TRBJ2-5,CASSSLGGTQYF,TGTGCCAGCAGCTCGCTTGGCGGGACCCAGTACTTC
NA,NA,TRBV20-1,TRBJ1-2,CSARDRAGESYTF,TGCAGTGCTAGAGATCGGGCGGGGGAAAGCTACACCTTC
NA,many,TRBV29-1,TRBJ1-2,CSVVLGFGYTF,TGCAGCGTTGTGCTCGGGTTTGGCTACACCTTC
NA,few,TRBV6-2/TRBV6-3,TRBJ2-2,CASSYWAGELFF,TGTGCCAGCAGTTACTGGGCCGGGGAGCTGTTTTTT
TRBD1,many,TRBV20-1,TRBJ2-1,CSARDRTGPYNEQFF,TGCAGTGCTAGGGACCGGACAGGTCCCTACAATGAGCAGTTCTTC
TRBD2,few,TRBV7-8,TRBJ2-3,CASSLPGLGLAEITDTQYF,TGTGCCAGCAGCTTACCGGGTTTGGGACTAGCGGAGATCACAGATACGCAGTATTTT
NA,few,TRBV4-3,TRBJ2-3,CASSQWTGIPDTQYF,TGCGCCAGCAGCCAGTGGACCGGCATCCCAGATACGCAGTATTTT
TRBD2,few,TRBV4-2,TRBJ2-2,CASSQVIGGSGSTGELFF,TGTGCCAGCAGCCAAGTGATAGGAGGGAGCGGGAGCACCGGGGAGCTGTTTTTT
NA,NA,TRBV3-1,TRBJ2-3,CASSQVDLRRKDTDTQYF,TGTGCCAGCAGCCAAGTCGACCTAAGAAGGAAGGACACAGATACGCAGTATTTT
TRBD2,NA,TRBV6-5,TRBJ2-1,CASRLGTSGNEQFF,TGTGCCAGCAGACTAGGGACTAGCGGCAATGAGCAGTTCTTC
NA,NA,TRBV7-9,TRBJ1-1,CASSPVYKNTEAFF,TGTGCCAGCAGCCCGGTCTACAAAAACACTGAAGCTTTCTTT
NA,NA,TRBV28,TRBJ1-5,CASRTVYSNQPQHF,TGTGCCAGTAGGACAGTTTATAGCAATCAGCCCCAGCATTTT
NA,many,TRBV6-2/TRBV6-3,TRBJ2-2,CASSRDGNTGELFF,TGTGCCAGCAGCCGGGACGGAAACACCGGGGAGCTGTTTTTT
TRBD2,NA,TRBV6-5,TRBJ2-1,CASSYAGGFMDEQFF,TGTGCCAGCAGTTACGCGGGGGGCTTTATGGATGAGCAGTTCTTC
NA,NA,TRBV7-9,TRBJ2-1,CASSLALAEQFF,TGTGCCAGCAGCTTAGCGCTCGCTGAGCAGTTCTTC
NA,NA,TRBV19,TRBJ1-5,CASTTSVGYSNQPQHF,TGTGCCAGTACCACGAGTGTAGGGTATAGCAATCAGCCCCAGCATTTT